The clone carrying this T cell receptor beta chain was recorded a few times. This entry is derived from a study of cytotoxic CD8 clonotypes in ibrutinib-treated CLL. Study summary: Response samples were drawn at a median of about twelve months of treatment, range 6 to 36.

Repertoires were generated with immunoSEQ multiplex PCR, while TCRdb's copy carries only in-frame clones and drops some. This table holds about 45,000 clones, 65% to 70% found once. This CDR3 region has 13 residues. Germline V gene lookup returns CDR1 SGHNT and CDR2 YENEEA. The J segment lost 6 bases and the V segment lost 2 bases, leaving 4 bases of the junction unmatched. This chain uses TRBV11-3 with TRBJ2-7; 7 bases agree with TRBD2. The source was PBMCs, collected after 24 months of ibrutinib treatment. The sequence was obtained from a human donor with chronic lymphocytic leukemia. CDR3 coding DNA: TGTGCCAGCAGCTTAAATCCTAGCGGCGAGCAGTACTTC. This codes for CASSLNPSGEQYF.